This TCR beta chain was identified in a study of T cell repertoires in cytomegalovirus infection. At the level of the study: Public TCR beta signatures marked donors with CMV infection and the matching HLA. Study-wide points: CMV carriers with the relevant HLA were identified by cumulative public TCR beta family frequency.

TCRdb fed the reads into MiXCR, producing one record per CDR3 protein. The repertoire holds more than 45,000 distinct CDR3 sequences, about 18% seen once, with roughly two thirds in the top ten. Germline-derived CDR1 and CDR2 are MNHNS and SASEGT. Between the trimmed V and J ends, which lost 2 bases and 4 bases, there was a span of 11 bases. The CDR3 runs 14 residues. In regard to this clonotype: What it recognizes is unknown.

This chain connects TRBV6-1 to TRBJ1-2; unclear D gene. The sequence was collected from a human donor in good health (CMV status not recorded). Some clones in this sample may be carry-over from other donors' samples. Sequencing used CD8+ T cells from cultured PBMCs, obtained from culture after CMV antigen stimulation. This CDR3 reads CASSEWGDGYGYTF. CDR3 DNA: TGTGCCAGCAGTGAATGGGGAGACGGCTATGGCTACACCTTC.